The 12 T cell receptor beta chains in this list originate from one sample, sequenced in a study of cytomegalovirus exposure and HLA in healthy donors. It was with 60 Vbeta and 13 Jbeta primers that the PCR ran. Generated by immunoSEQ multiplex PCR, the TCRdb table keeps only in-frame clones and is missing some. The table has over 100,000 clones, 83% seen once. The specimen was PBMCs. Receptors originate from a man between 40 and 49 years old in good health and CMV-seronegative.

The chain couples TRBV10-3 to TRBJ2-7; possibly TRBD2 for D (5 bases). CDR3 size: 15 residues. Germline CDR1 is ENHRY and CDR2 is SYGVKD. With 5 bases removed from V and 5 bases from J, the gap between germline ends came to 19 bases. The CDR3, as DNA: TGTGCCATCAGTAAACCGGGATCCCGAGCAGACGAGCAGTACTTC. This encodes CAISKPGSRADEQYF.

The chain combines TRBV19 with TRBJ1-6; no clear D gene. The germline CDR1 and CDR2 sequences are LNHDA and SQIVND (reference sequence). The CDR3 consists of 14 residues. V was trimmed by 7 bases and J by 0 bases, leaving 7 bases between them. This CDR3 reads CASTGVSYNSPLHF. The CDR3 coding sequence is TGTGCCAGTACAGGCGTCTCCTATAATTCACCCCTCCACTTT.

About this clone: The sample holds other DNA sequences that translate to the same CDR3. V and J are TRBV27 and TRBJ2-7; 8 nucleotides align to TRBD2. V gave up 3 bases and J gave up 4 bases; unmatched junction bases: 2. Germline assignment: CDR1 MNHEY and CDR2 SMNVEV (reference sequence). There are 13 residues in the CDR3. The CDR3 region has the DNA TGTGCCAGCAGTTTGGCGGGGGGATACGAGCAGTACTTC. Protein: CASSLAGGYEQYF.

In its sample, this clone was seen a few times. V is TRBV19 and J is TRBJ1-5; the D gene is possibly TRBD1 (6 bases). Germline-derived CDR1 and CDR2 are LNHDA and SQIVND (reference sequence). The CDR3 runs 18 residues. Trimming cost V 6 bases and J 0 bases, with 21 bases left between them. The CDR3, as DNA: TGTGCCAGTAGGCAACGGGGGGCGGGAGATTATAGCAATCAGCCCCAGCATTTT. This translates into CASRQRGAGDYSNQPQHF. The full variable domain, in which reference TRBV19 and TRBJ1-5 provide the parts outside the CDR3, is DGGITQSPKYLFRKEGQNVTLSCEQNLNHDAMYWYRQDPGQGLRLIYYSQIVNDFQKGDIAEGYSVSREKKESFPLTVTSAQKNPTAFYLCASRQRGAGDYSNQPQHFGDGTRLSIL.

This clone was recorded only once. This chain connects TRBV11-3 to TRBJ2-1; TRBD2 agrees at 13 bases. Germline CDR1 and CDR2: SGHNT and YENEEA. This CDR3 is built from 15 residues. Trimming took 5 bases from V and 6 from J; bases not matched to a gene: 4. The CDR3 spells CASSTGLAGFNEQFF. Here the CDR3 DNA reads TGTGCCAGCAGCACGGGACTAGCGGGATTCAATGAGCAGTTCTTC.

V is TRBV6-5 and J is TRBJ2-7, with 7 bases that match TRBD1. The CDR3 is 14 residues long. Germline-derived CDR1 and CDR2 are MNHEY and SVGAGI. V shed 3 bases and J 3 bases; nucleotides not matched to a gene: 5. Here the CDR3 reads CASSYGAGGYEQYF. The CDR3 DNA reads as TGTGCCAGCAGTTATGGGGCAGGGGGCTACGAGCAGTACTTC.

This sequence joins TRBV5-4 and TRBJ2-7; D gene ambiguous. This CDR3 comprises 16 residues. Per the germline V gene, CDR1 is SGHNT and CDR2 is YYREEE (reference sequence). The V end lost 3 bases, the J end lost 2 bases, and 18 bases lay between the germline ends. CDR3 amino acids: CASSSKTRPTPYEQYF. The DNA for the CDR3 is TGTGCCAGCAGCTCTAAGACAAGGCCGACCCCCTACGAGCAGTACTTC.

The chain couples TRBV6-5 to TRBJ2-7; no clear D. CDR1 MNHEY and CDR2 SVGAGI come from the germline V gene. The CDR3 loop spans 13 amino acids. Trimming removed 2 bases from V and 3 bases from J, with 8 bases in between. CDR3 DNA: TGTGCCAGCAGTTACCCCCCTATCTACGAGCAGTACTTC. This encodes CASSYPPIYEQYF.

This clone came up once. The CDR3 sequence: CASGFSWDSRSYEQYF. In DNA, the CDR3 is TGTGCTAGTGGTTTTTCCTGGGACAGTCGGTCCTACGAGCAGTACTTC. This chain connects TRBV12-5 to TRBJ2-7; 7 bases are shared with TRBD1. Germline CDR1 reads LGHNT; CDR2 reads FRNRAP. V dropped 3 bases and J dropped 1; count of bases not matched to a gene: 9. This CDR3 is built from 16 residues.

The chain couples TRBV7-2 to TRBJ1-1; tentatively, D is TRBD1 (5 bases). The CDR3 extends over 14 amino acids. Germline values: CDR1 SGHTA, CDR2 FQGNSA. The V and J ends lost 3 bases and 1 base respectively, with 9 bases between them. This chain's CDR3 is CASSLYDRNTEAFF. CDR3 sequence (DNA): TGTGCCAGCAGCTTGTACGACAGGAACACTGAAGCTTTCTTT.

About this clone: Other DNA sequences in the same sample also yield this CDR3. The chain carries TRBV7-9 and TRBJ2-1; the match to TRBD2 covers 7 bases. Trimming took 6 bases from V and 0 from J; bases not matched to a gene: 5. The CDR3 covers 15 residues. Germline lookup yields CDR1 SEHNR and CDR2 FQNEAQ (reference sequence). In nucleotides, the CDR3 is TGTGCCAGCAGTCCTAGCGGTAGCTCCTACAATGAGCAGTTCTTC. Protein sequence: CASSPSGSSYNEQFF.

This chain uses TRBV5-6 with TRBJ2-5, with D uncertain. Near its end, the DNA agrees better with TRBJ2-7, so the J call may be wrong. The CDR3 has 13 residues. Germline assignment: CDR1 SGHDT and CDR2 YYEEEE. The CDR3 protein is CASSPVHGSEQYF. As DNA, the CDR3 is TGTGCCAGCAGCCCGGTCCACGGAAGCGAGCAGTACTTC.